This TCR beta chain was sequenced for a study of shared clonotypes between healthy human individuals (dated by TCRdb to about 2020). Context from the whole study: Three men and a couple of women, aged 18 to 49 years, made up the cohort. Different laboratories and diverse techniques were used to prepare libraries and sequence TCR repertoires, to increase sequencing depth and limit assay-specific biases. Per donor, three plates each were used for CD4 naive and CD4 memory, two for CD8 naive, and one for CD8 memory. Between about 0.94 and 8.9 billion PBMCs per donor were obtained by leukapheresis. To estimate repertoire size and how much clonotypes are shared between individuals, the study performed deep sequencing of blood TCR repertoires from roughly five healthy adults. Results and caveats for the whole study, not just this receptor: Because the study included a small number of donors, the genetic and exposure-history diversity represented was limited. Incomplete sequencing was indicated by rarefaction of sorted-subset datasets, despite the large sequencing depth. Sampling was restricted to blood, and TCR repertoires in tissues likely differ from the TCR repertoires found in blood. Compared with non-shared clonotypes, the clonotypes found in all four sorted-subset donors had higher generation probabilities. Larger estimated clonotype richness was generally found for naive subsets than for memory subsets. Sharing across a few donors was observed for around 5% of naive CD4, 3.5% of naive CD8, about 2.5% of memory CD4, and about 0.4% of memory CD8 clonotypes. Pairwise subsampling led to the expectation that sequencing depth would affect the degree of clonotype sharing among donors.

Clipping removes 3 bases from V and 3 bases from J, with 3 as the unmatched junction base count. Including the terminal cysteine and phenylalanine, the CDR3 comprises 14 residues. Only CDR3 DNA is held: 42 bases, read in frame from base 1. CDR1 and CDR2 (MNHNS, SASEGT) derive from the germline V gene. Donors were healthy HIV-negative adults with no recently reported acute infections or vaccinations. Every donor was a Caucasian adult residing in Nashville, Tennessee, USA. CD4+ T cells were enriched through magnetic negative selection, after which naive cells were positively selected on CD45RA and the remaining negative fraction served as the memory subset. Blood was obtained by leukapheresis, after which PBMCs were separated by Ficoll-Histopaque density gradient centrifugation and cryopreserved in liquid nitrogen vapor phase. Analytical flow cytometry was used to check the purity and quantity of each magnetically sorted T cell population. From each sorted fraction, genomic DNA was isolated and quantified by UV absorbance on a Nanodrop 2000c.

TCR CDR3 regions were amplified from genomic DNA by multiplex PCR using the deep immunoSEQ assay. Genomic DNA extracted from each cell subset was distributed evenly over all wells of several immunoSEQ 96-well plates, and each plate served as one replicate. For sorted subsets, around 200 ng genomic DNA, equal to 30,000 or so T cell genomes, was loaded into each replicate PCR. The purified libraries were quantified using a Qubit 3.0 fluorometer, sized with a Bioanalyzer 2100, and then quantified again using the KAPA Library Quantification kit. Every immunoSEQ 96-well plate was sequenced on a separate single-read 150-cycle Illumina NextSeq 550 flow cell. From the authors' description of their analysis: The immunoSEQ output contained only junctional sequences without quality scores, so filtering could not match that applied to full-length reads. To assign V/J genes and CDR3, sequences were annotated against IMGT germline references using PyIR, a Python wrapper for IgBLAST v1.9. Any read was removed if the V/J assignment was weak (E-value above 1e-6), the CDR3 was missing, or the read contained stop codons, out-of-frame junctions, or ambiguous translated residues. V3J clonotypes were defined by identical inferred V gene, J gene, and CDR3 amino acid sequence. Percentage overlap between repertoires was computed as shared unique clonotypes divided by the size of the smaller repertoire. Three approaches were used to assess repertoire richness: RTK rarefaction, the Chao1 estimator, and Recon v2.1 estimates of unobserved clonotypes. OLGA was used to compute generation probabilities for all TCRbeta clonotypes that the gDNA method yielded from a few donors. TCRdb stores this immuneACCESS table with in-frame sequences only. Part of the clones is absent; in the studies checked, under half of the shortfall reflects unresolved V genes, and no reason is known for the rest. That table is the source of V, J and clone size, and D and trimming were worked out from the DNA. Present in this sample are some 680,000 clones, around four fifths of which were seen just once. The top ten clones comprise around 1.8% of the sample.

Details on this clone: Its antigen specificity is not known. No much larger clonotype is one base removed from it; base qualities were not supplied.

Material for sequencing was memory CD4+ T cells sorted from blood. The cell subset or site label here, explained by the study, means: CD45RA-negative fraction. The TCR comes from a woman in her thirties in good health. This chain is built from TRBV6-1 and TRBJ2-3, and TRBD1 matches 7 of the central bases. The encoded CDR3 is CASSDRTGTDTQYF. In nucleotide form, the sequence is TGTGCCAGCAGTGATAGGACAGGAACAGATACGCAGTATTTT.